The 18 T cell receptor beta chains reported below all come from one sample, sequenced in a study of cytomegalovirus exposure and HLA in healthy donors (dated by TCRdb to about 2017). Receptor amplification or capture employed the immunoSEQ multiplex PCR assay. For the multiplex PCR, a mixture combining 60 forward primers for TCR Vbeta segments and 13 reverse primers for TCR Jbeta segments was used. Entries here come from immuneACCESS through TCRdb and include only in-frame sequences with V and J called. Some clones fail to appear in such tables; in the studies checked, an unresolved V gene covers under half of the shortfall, and the cause of the remainder is unknown. The table for this sample lists under 150,000 clones; roughly 76% of them were counted only once. The ten largest clones take up about 15% of the sample. Sequencing was carried out using PBMCs. The receptor source for this set is a human donor in good health.

The V call is TRBV5-1, the J call TRBJ1-2, with 10 bases that match TRBD1. The J segment lost 4 bases and the V segment lost 0 bases, leaving 3 bases of the junction unmatched. CDR3 length: 15 amino acids. CDR1 and CDR2 (germline): SGHRS, YFSETQ. The CDR3 protein is CASSLGWTGGYGYTF. Written as DNA, the CDR3 is TGCGCCAGCAGCTTGGGATGGACAGGGGGCTATGGCTACACCTTC.

The chain carries TRBV30 and TRBJ1-2; tentatively, D is TRBD1 (6 bases). The germline CDR1 and CDR2 sequences are GTSNPN and SVGIG (reference sequence). The CDR3 contains 12 residues. V was clipped by 5 bases and J by 4 bases, with 11 bases between them. CDR3 DNA sequence: TGTGCCTGGGGCTTACAGGGCTATGGCTACACCTTC. The encoded protein is CAWGLQGYGYTF.

This chain uses TRBV25-1 with TRBJ2-1, with D perhaps TRBD2 (7 bases). The CDR3 runs to 15 residues. Trimming removed 6 bases at V and 6 bases at J, with 18 bases between. CDR1 MGHDK and CDR2 SYGVNS come from the germline V gene. The CDR3 DNA reads TGTGCCAGCAGCCGGCTGGGCGGGGGCCCCAATGAGCAGTTCTTC. Translated: CASSRLGGGPNEQFF.

This clone was recorded only once. The chain couples TRBV10-3 to TRBJ1-2; TRBD1 matches 8 bases. CDR3 length: 14 amino acids. Germline CDR1 is ENHRY and CDR2 is SYGVKD. Trimming at V came to 8 bases and at J to 2 bases, leaving 7 bases not matched to a gene. The CDR3 sequence: CAISWTGSNYGYTF. The CDR3 region has the DNA TGTGCCATCTCCTGGACAGGGTCCAACTATGGCTACACCTTC.

J is TRBJ2-2 and V is TRBV5-6; weak D call: TRBD1 (6 bases). This CDR3 comprises 18 residues. V was trimmed by 9 bases and J by 4 bases, leaving 28 bases between them. Germline CDR1 reads SGHDT; CDR2 reads YYEEEE. The CDR3 here is CATRPGTHPPLRTGELFF. CDR3 sequence (DNA): TGTGCCACCAGGCCCGGGACACATCCCCCACTACGCACCGGGGAGCTGTTTTTT. The full variable domain, in which reference TRBV5-6 and TRBJ2-2 provide the parts outside the CDR3, is DAGVTQSPTHLIKTRGQQVTLRCSPKSGHDTVSWYQQALGQGPQFIFQYYEEEERQRGNFPDRFSGHQFPNYSSELNVNALLLGDSALYLCATRPGTHPPLRTGELFFGEGSRLTVL.

CDR3 sequence (DNA): TGCAGCGCTCCGTTAGATACGCAGTATTTT. Protein sequence: CSAPLDTQYF. This chain connects TRBV29-1 to TRBJ2-3; D is unresolved. Germline CDR1 is SQVTM and CDR2 is ANQGSEA. The V end lost 7 bases, the J end lost 5 bases, and 7 bases lay between the germline ends. The CDR3 consists of 10 residues.

V is TRBV19 and J is TRBJ2-3; tentatively, D is TRBD2 (5 bases). The CDR3 spans 15 residues. Trimming stripped 8 bases from V and 0 bases from J, with 15 bases between. The V gene's germline CDR1 is LNHDA and CDR2 SQIVND (reference sequence). CDR3 in amino acids: CASLPGLPSTDTQYF. The CDR3 nucleotides read TGTGCCAGTCTCCCGGGGTTACCTAGCACAGATACGCAGTATTTT. Filled out from reference TRBV19 and TRBJ2-3, the complete variable domain reads DGGITQSPKYLFRKEGQNVTLSCEQNLNHDAMYWYRQDPGQGLRLIYYSQIVNDFQKGDIAEGYSVSREKKESFPLTVTSAQKNPTAFYLCASLPGLPSTDTQYFGPGTRLTVL.

The rearrangement uses TRBV7-9 and TRBJ2-7; D perhaps matches TRBD1 (6 bases). CDR3 length: 13 amino acids. Germline V gene data show CDR1 as SEHNR and CDR2 as FQNEAQ (reference sequence). V was cut by 5 bases and J by 2 bases, with 10 bases left in between. The CDR3 nucleotides are TGTGCCAGCAGCGGAACAGGGACCTACGAGCAGTACTTC. Encoded protein: CASSGTGTYEQYF.

Here the CDR3 DNA reads TGTGCCAGCAGTCTCTCCCCGGGACAGGGGTACGAGCAGTACTTC. This sequence encodes CASSLSPGQGYEQYF. This sequence joins TRBV6-6 and TRBJ2-7, with TRBD1 identical over 10 bases. The V gene's germline CDR1 is MNHNY and CDR2 SVGAGI (reference sequence). Trimming cost V 5 bases and J 4 bases; bases outside gene matches: 8. The CDR3 length is 15 residues.

This clone was counted between two and nine times. CDR3 DNA: TGTGCCAGCAGGACGAGGGGGCTAGGTAGCTCCTACGAGCAGTACTTC. Translation gives CASRTRGLGSSYEQYF. J is TRBJ2-7 and V is TRBV7-2; 7 nucleotides line up with TRBD1. Germline CDR1 is SGHTA and CDR2 is FQGNSA. V shed 6 bases and J 0 bases; nucleotides not matched to a gene: 11. This CDR3 is built from 16 residues.

The chain uses TRBV28 and TRBJ1-5, with D perhaps matching TRBD1 (6 bases). Trimming removed 10 bases from V and 2 bases from J, with 12 bases in between. The CDR3 is 13 residues long. The germline V gene has CDR1 MDHEN and CDR2 SYDVKM. In DNA form, the CDR3 reads TGTGCCATCTACAAGGGGGGCAATCAGCCCCAGCATTTT. Protein: CAIYKGGNQPQHF.

The chain couples TRBV11-3 to TRBJ1-1; D not resolved. V lost 3 bases, J lost 1 base, and 18 bases lay in between. This CDR3 contains 17 residues. Germline V CDR1 and CDR2: SGHNT, YENEEA. CDR3 sequence reads: CASSFSLMGSKNTEAFF. The CDR3 DNA reads TGTGCCAGCAGCTTTAGTCTGATGGGCAGTAAGAACACTGAAGCTTTCTTT.

This chain connects TRBV6-4 to TRBJ1-1; 8 bases match TRBD1. V lost 6 bases to trimming and J lost 1 base; unmatched junction nucleotides: 10. From germline, CDR1 is MRHNA and CDR2 SNTAGT. The CDR3 contains 16 residues. As DNA, the CDR3 is TGTGCCAGCAGGACCCGGGACAGGAATGAGAACACTGAAGCTTTCTTT. This translates into CASRTRDRNENTEAFF.

The V call is TRBV2, the J call TRBJ2-5, with TRBD1 matching over 7 bases. The end of the DNA fits TRBJ2-7 better, so the J call may be wrong. The CDR3 has 12 residues. The germline CDR1 and CDR2 sequences are SNHLY and FYNNEI. For the CDR3, the DNA is TGTGCCAGCGGAAGACAGGGCTACGAGCAGTACTTC. Translating gives CASGRQGYEQYF.

This clone was detected a few times. The V call is TRBV4-1, the J call TRBJ2-6; D gene ambiguous. Germline-derived CDR1 and CDR2 are MGHRA and YSYEKL. There are 16 residues in the CDR3. The V and J ends lost 0 bases and 4 bases respectively, with 10 bases between them. The CDR3 protein is CASSQDEVLGANVLTF. CDR3 coding DNA: TGCGCCAGCAGCCAAGATGAGGTACTCGGGGCCAACGTCCTGACTTTC.

This clone showed up just a few times. Relative to the germline gene, one junction end is altered; a read error may explain this. V usage is TRBV12-5 and J usage is TRBJ1-1, with D maybe TRBD1 (6 bases). From germline, CDR1 is LGHNT and CDR2 FRNRAP. There are 12 residues in the CDR3. The CDR3 nucleotides are TGTGCTAGTGGTTTGGTAAGGGGGACGGCGGTTTTT. Translating gives CASGLVRGTAVF.

This clone was recorded a few times. The V gene is TRBV28, the J gene TRBJ2-7; 7 nucleotides line up with TRBD2. The CDR3 is 16 amino acids. Germline V gene lookup returns CDR1 MDHEN and CDR2 SYDVKM. V gave up 6 bases and J gave up 5 bases; unmatched junction bases: 16. DNA for the CDR3: TGTGCCAGCAGCCGACGGATGGGGGAGGGGCCGGACGAGCAGTACTTC. Translating it yields CASSRRMGEGPDEQYF.

This clone came up a few times. The V and J genes are TRBV30 and TRBJ2-4; D is undetermined. Germline values: CDR1 GTSNPN, CDR2 SVGIG (reference sequence). The CDR3 length is 11 residues. V lost 1 base, J lost 6 bases, and 4 bases lay in between. The CDR3: CAWSDGNIQYF. CDR3 bases: TGTGCCTGGAGTGACGGAAACATTCAGTACTTC.